Sequencing of this T cell receptor beta chain was carried out in a study of blood T cell repertoires in COVID-19. About the study: Sites across the United States, Italy and Spain contributed samples from acute and convalescent COVID-19. Sources were T cells, B-cell-depleted T cells, or PBMCs; the material itself was cDNA or gDNA.

V dropped 6 bases and J dropped 5; count of bases not matched to a gene: 5. The V gene's germline CDR1 is MDHEN and CDR2 SYDVKM. CDR3 length equals 14 residues. Method: immunoSEQ multiplex PCR; TCRdb's copy keeps in-frame clones and lacks some. The sample includes approximately 30,000 clones, around 88% seen only once; the top ten take roughly 17%. This chain uses TRBV28 with TRBJ2-5; TRBD1 aligns across 11 bases. The TCR sequence derives from a human donor in a cohort sampled during active COVID-19. The sequenced material came from peripheral blood. The chain's CDR3 is CASRGQGVGETQYF. In DNA form, the CDR3 reads TGTGCCAGCAGGGGACAGGGGGTGGGCGAGACCCAGTACTTC.